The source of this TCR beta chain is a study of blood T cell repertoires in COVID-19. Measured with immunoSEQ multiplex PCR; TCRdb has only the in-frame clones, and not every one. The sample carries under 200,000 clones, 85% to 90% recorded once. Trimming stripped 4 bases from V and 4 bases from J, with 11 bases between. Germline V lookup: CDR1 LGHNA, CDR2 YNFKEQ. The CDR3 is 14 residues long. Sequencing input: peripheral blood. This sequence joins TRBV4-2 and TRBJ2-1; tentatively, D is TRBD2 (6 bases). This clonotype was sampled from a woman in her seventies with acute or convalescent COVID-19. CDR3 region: CASSLGDSYNEQFF. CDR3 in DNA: TGTGCCAGCAGCCTAGGGGACTCGTACAATGAGCAGTTCTTC.